In this sample, the clone carrying this TCR beta chain turned up many times. What it recognizes is unknown. 5'-RACE, quantitative and with molecular barcodes, yielded the TCR beta libraries. MiXCR, applied by TCRdb to the 5' RACE reads, yields one record per CDR3 protein. The data hold about 35,000 distinct CDR3 sequences, with 2.5% to 3.5% observed a single time. The data stem from a study of CD8 T cells in ankylosing spondylitis. Study-wide findings and caveats: There was reportedly significant enrichment of clones that were disease-linked in matched ankylosing spondylitis synovial fluid. Ankylosing spondylitis blood appeared to carry a characteristic TCR beta motif of several highly homologous variants. As for the disease-linked clones, they showed a CD8+ phenotype and occurred at relatively low frequencies in peripheral blood.

Germline CDR1 and CDR2: SGDLS and YYNGEE. The V gene lost 4 bases and the J gene lost 3 bases, with 15 bases spanning the gap. The CDR3 runs to 15 residues. The clonotype was recovered from a male donor with ankylosing spondylitis or in good health (not recorded which). Sequenced: blood, either unsorted or a sorted T cell fraction (not recorded which). This chain uses TRBV9 with TRBJ2-3; D may be TRBD1 or TRBD2 (5 bases each). This chain's CDR3 is CASSPMGTGTDTQYF. The CDR3 DNA is TGTGCCAGCAGCCCAATGGGGACGGGGACAGATACGCAGTATTTT.